This TCR beta chain was sequenced for a study of T cell changes during pregnancy in multiple sclerosis. The repertoire was sequenced with immunoSEQ multiplex PCR; TCRdb's copy has only in-frame clones and lacks some. The sample lists approximately 53,000 clones, about nine tenths occurring once. V gave up 6 bases and J gave up 6 bases, with 9 bases separating them. From germline, CDR1 is MNHEY and CDR2 SMNVEV (reference sequence). The CDR3 consists of 13 residues. This chain uses TRBV27 with TRBJ1-6; possible D gene TRBD1, 6 bases. The sequences come from CD4+ T cells from peripheral blood mononuclear cells, collected after pregnancy. This TCR came from a female donor in good health, enrolled as a control in a pregnancy study. CDR3 sequence (DNA): TGTGCCAGCAGGGCACAGGGTAATTCACCCCTCCACTTT. Translating it yields CASRAQGNSPLHF.